The entry below describes one T cell receptor (beta chain). This clone appeared once. No cognate antigen has been identified for it. No base quality values were provided; no much bigger clone lies one nucleotide off. V loses 2 bases of germline sequence and J loses 3 bases, and the interval between the two ends is 11 bases. The CDR3 goes from the cysteine to the phenylalanine over 14 residues. CDR3 DNA only is kept here, 42 bases in frame from base 1. From a lookup of the germline V gene, CDR1 and CDR2 are MNHNS and SASEGT. The data were taken from a study of cytomegalovirus exposure and HLA in healthy donors listed by TCRdb under 2017. Describing the broader study: In an earlier analysis of some 610 of the donors, approximately 260 Gb of sequence data and 120 million or so unique TCR beta sequences from 150 million to 200 million T cells were reported. Five DR-DQ haplotypes were treated as single units for association and clustering because of strong linkage in the cohort. The study combined high-throughput TCR immunosequencing, statistical association of individual TCRs with disease status, and machine learning to predict cytomegalovirus infection status. Across some 400 genotyped donors of the cohort, an average of about 250,000 unique TCR beta nucleotide sequences per donor were sequenced, and around 19% of those sequences were non-productive. In an earlier analysis of 550 to 700 of the donors, high-throughput TCR beta sequencing was used to judge whether each TCR beta V gene segment behaved as functional or pseudogenic. Every repertoire in the discovery cohort had been generated on one and the same sequencing platform. The study profiled the T cell repertoires of about 720 subjects by immunosequencing and related them to cytomegalovirus serostatus. HLA typing included class I and class II loci at four-digit resolution. Besides the first cohort of under 700 subjects, a separate validation cohort made up of some 110 different subjects was used. Donor age, sex, ethnicity and CMV serostatus were compiled alongside the repertoire data. The study aimed to test whether signatures of past pathogen exposure could be identified by cataloging public T cell receptors. Genome-wide SNP genotypes for about 65% of the roughly 700 donors were used in a later genetic analysis, which treated that subset as a discovery cohort. Roughly 290 gigabases of sequencing data and 91 million or so unique TCR sequences made up an early release that covered several hundred HLA-typed donors. Rather than using new phenotypic data, the later analysis identified candidate immune exposures from TCR beta sequences and from how often those sequences occurred across donors. Of the 300 to 450 genotyped donors, 80% to 90% were placed in the genetic ancestry cluster associated with self-reported Caucasian donors. Typing coverage varied by locus: 629-630 donors for A, B, C, DRB1 and DQB1; more than 500 for DQA1; more than 600 for DPA1; 450 to 480 for DPB1. To study patterns of TCR occurrence, a later analysis re-analyzed previously published TCR beta repertoires from hundreds of donors and added high-resolution HLA genotyping. Summary of the overall study and its limitations: At a false discovery rate of 0.05, a later analysis linked approximately 18,000 TCR beta sequences to specific HLA alleles. In a later genetic analysis, fewer N-insertions in productive TCRs were reported among donors in an Asian-associated ancestry cluster than the roughly 710-donor mean. The 87-base-pair reads could not distinguish some IMGT-functional V segments, including TRBV6-2 and TRBV6-3, so those segments were excluded. In an earlier analysis of a few hundred of the donors, most TCR beta V segments were observed in productive rearrangements about 87% or about 30% of the time, broadly matching IMGT annotations. Correlated functional status among segregating V segments might reflect linkage disequilibrium, but an unknown experimental factor could not be ruled out. HLA typing was unavailable for some donors at each locus, so association tests used only the typed subset. In a later analysis, HLA-associated TCR beta chains were found to be more clonally expanded and to have lower generation probabilities than equally common non-associated chains. Most TCR sequences were seen in very few donors, while some public TCRs were found in many individuals. CMV serostatus was the only immune exposure information available for the cohort. The cohort was sequenced for TCR beta chains only, and without alpha or paired-chain data the features that could be detected were limited. Approximately 18 rarely observed V segments, including chromosome 9 orphons, were excluded from the earlier analysis of just under 600 of the donors because counts were too low. When HLA alleles, especially DR and DQ, strongly co-occurred, TCR associations were difficult to assign to individual alleles. In a later analysis, most CMV-associated TCR beta chains were found to appear HLA-restricted, with HLA associations seemingly driven largely by CMV exposure. Three of the identified cytomegalovirus-associated TCR beta chains were confirmed in vitro to be specific for cytomegalovirus antigens. According to a later analysis, parvovirus B19, influenza, CMV and Epstein-Barr virus appeared linked to several top co-occurrence clusters. A total of about 150 TCR beta chains were listed by the study as associated with cytomegalovirus. The presence/absence analyses assumed that sequencing depth was roughly uniform across donors, and that assumption may not be true. A group of highly shared sequence variants was considered likely to be a technical artifact of the sequencing pipeline. Cytomegalovirus status was reported to be diagnosed by the classifier with high specificity and sensitivity in both the original and validation cohorts. An association between a missense DCLRE1C variant and V-gene and J-gene trimming of TCR beta chains was found in a later genetic analysis and replicated in an independent cohort. It was suggested by the authors that the approach could potentially be generalized to other disease states and immunological phenotypes. In a later analysis, TCR association rates were found to vary across HLA loci, with the most associated TCRs seen for DRB1 alleles and the fewest for HLA-C alleles. A further reported finding was that TCR beta sequences accurately predicted the HLA-A and HLA-B alleles for most subjects in the first cohort.

The library was built by means of the immunoSEQ multiplex PCR assay. A mixture of 60 forward primers for TCR Vbeta segments and 13 reverse primers for TCR Jbeta segments was used in the multiplex PCR. A multiplex PCR assay on genomic DNA amplified the CDR3 region of rearranged TCR beta genes. The Illumina HiSeq System was used to sequence the amplified TCR beta libraries as 87-base-pair reads. As for the authors' bioinformatics: Across the 640 or so repertoires, a later analysis counted around 80 million unique TCR beta chains, around 11 million of which were shared by at least two donors. To remove PCR and sequencing errors, raw reads were error-corrected and collapsed into unique sequences using a nearest-neighbor algorithm that merged closely related sequences. V, D and J gene segments were assigned by aligning CDR3 sequences to IMGT reference sequences. For a sequence to be retained, a match of at least six nucleotides to both a V gene segment and a J gene segment was required. Rearrangements were called productive when the CDR3 lacked stop codons and stayed in frame with V and J; all others were non-productive. Following IMGT convention, CDR3 was defined as the stretch from the second conserved V-encoded cysteine up to the conserved J-encoded phenylalanine. In an earlier analysis of roughly 580 of the donors, sequences lacking an unambiguous match to a single V gene segment were excluded. In an earlier analysis of approximately 590 of the donors, V segments were called functional above 56.7% productive rearrangements and were called segregating when the between-donor standard deviation exceeded 5%. A statistical classification framework was built to diagnose cytomegalovirus status from the catalog of TCR beta chain sequences. In a later analysis, TCR nucleotide sequences were compared against IMGT/GENE-DB human TR gene sequences so that V and J genes could be assigned. The TCRdist pipeline was used in a later analysis to assign CDR3 sequences and most-parsimonious VDJ recombination scenarios. In a later analysis, each TCR beta chain was defined by its CDR3 amino acid sequence together with its V-gene family, and reads without a unique V-gene family were excluded. A later analysis removed 500 to 650 highly shared, low-generation-probability nucleotide sequences to deal with suspected cross-contamination and a sequencing artifact. In a later analysis, a clonal expansion index for each public chain was calculated from normalized within-repertoire ranks of inferred template counts. In a later analysis, generation probabilities were computed with a VDJ recombination model fitted to out-of-frame rearrangements, and the resulting probabilities were checked against IGoR. In a later analysis, hypergeometric tests were used to score TCR-TCR, TCR-HLA and TCR-CMV co-occurrence, with a repertoire-size bias correction applied to TCR pairs. In a later analysis, false discovery rates were estimated by permuting HLA or CMV assignments 20 times. In a later analysis, co-occurring TCRs were grouped with DBSCAN, and TCRdist sequence similarity was added when clustering was performed within HLA-allele-positive subsets. Repertoires with fewer than 30,000 or more than 120,000 public chains, plus five repertoires with anomalous nucleotide sharing, were excluded from co-occurrence clustering. Here the immuneACCESS table is served through TCRdb, limited to in-frame sequences with V and J called. Missing clones are a known gap in these copies; in checked studies unresolved V genes cover under half, and the rest lacks a known reason. The V and J calls and the clone size are those of that table, but D and trimming were determined from the DNA. The sample includes some 190,000 clones, with roughly 88% observed a single time. The top ten clones comprise around 1.3% of the sample.

In total, 630 or so healthy bone marrow donors made up the cohort. All cohort members were sampled while nominally healthy, although unrecorded immune exposures were likely present. The donor tested CMV seronegative, placing the donor among the roughly 340 seronegative members of the cohort. Each donor provided a peripheral blood sample, and peripheral blood mononuclear cells were used for TCR beta sequencing. The Qiagen DNeasy Blood Extraction Kit was used to extract genomic DNA from the blood cell samples. Sequencing was done on a sample of PBMCs. This receptor was identified in a boy between 2 and 15 years old in good health and CMV-seronegative. The chain is made from TRBV6-1 and TRBJ2-7; a tentative D call is TRBD2 (6 bases match). The CDR3 region: CASSEREEIYEQYF. The bases are TGTGCCAGCAGTGAAAGGGAGGAAATCTACGAGCAGTACTTC.